Below, 16 T cell receptor beta chains from the same sample are listed, as sequenced in a study of vaccination effects on CD4 cells after COVID-19. Upon completion of roughly ten days in culture, CD4+ T cells were isolated. All study participants received two doses of BNT162b2 or mRNA-1273 vaccine. These receptors are not linked to any known antigen. Libraries were prepared by immunoSEQ multiplex PCR; TCRdb keeps only in-frame clonotypes and omits some of them. In the table there are 45,000 to 60,000 clones, roughly 70% of which are singletons. Material: CD4+ T cells from PBMCs cultured without peptide, obtained after COVID-19 vaccination. Receptors were obtained from a human donor who received a COVID-19 vaccine.

This clone has just one count. V is TRBV19 and J is TRBJ1-1; 7 bases line up with TRBD1. The length of the CDR3 is 14 residues. The V and J ends lost 4 bases and 4 bases, in that order; junction bases with no gene match: 6. Germline V gene sequence: CDR1 LNHDA, CDR2 SQIVND (reference sequence). Here the CDR3 reads CASSTDRVGTEAFF. Here the CDR3 DNA reads TGTGCCAGTAGTACTGACAGGGTCGGCACTGAAGCTTTCTTT.

J is TRBJ1-4 and V is TRBV4-1, with D maybe TRBD1 (5 bases). This CDR3 is built from 15 residues. Per the germline V gene, CDR1 is MGHRA and CDR2 is YSYEKL. The germline V and J ends were trimmed by 4 bases and 3 bases, with 12 bases remaining between them. The CDR3 region is CASSPGQGSNEKLFF. CDR3 coding DNA: TGCGCCAGCAGCCCCGGGCAGGGTTCTAATGAAAAACTGTTTTTT.

The chain uses TRBV5-1 and TRBJ2-5; 8 bases agree with TRBD2. Germline-derived CDR1 and CDR2 are SGHRS and YFSETQ. The CDR3 is made up of 15 amino acids. The junction had 3 bases not matched to a gene; V was cut back by 0 bases and J by 2 bases. The CDR3 sequence is CASSLAPGGQETQYF. The CDR3 region has the DNA TGCGCCAGCAGCTTGGCTCCGGGGGGGCAAGAGACCCAGTACTTC.

This clone was recorded a few times. V gene TRBV5-1 combines with J gene TRBJ1-2, with D maybe TRBD1 (6 bases). CDR1 is SGHRS, CDR2 YFSETQ, per germline. Trimming pared 5 bases from V and 2 bases from J, leaving 16 bases between. The CDR3 totals 15 residues. The CDR3 DNA reads TGCGCCAGCAGTTTACAGGGAGAGTCGAACTATGGCTACACCTTC. Its protein is CASSLQGESNYGYTF. Drawing the rest from reference TRBV5-1 and TRBJ1-2, the complete variable domain is KAGVTQTPRYLIKTRGQQVTLSCSPISGHRSVSWYQQTPGQGLQFLFEYFSETQRNKGNFPGRFSGRQFSNSRSEMNVSTLELGDSALYLCASSLQGESNYGYTFGSGTRLTVV.

This chain links TRBV19 with TRBJ2-7; 11 nucleotides line up with TRBD1. V dropped 4 bases and J dropped 2; count of bases not matched to a gene: 4. The length of the CDR3 is 15 residues. Germline V CDR1 and CDR2: LNHDA, SQIVND (reference sequence). CDR3 protein: CASSTGQGVPYEQYF. DNA for the CDR3: TGTGCCAGTAGTACGGGACAGGGGGTTCCCTACGAGCAGTACTTC.

This chain joins TRBV11-2 and TRBJ2-4; D gene unclear. The CDR3 length is 15 residues. Germline lookup yields CDR1 SGHAT and CDR2 FQNNGV. Trimming pared 0 bases from V and 10 bases from J, leaving 16 bases between. The CDR3 bases are TGTGCCAGCAGCTTAGAAGCTGAGCTATTTGGAATTCAGTACTTC. Protein product: CASSLEAELFGIQYF.

The CDR3 DNA reads as TGTGCCAGCAGCCCCACGCCGGACAGGGAGGCTTTCTTT. Translating gives CASSPTPDREAFF. The V call is TRBV7-8, the J call TRBJ1-1; TRBD1 aligns across 8 bases. With 5 bases clipped from V and 11 bases from J, the junction kept 10 bases outside the gene matches. The CDR3 is made up of 13 amino acids. Germline CDR1 SGHVS, CDR2 FQNEAQ.

The chain joins TRBV25-1 to TRBJ2-3; no reliable D call. Germline CDR1 MGHDK, CDR2 SYGVNS. Trimming pared 4 bases from V and 4 bases from J, leaving 9 bases between. CDR3 length: 13 residues. The CDR3: CASSARLADTQYF. The CDR3 DNA follows: TGTGCCAGCAGTGCCCGTTTAGCAGATACGCAGTATTTT.

There are a few counts of this clone. The V gene is TRBV28, the J gene TRBJ1-2, with D perhaps matching TRBD1 (5 bases). The germline V gene has CDR1 MDHEN and CDR2 SYDVKM. The V end was cut by 6 bases, the J end by 6 bases, with 11 bases between. The CDR3 is 12 amino acids. CDR3 DNA sequence: TGTGCCAGCAGCCTTGAGACAGATGGCTACACCTTC. Its protein is CASSLETDGYTF.

The chain carries TRBV18 and TRBJ2-3; D call uncertain. From germline, CDR1 is KGHSH and CDR2 LQKENI. V was cut by 3 bases and J by 4 bases, with 8 bases left in between. This CDR3 is 13 amino acids long. CDR3 in amino acids: CASSPSGADTQYF. The CDR3 nucleotides read TGTGCCAGCTCACCCAGTGGCGCAGATACGCAGTATTTT.

The CDR3 nucleotides read TGTGCCAGTAGCCCGGACAGGGCCTATAATTCACCCCTCCACTTT. Its protein product is CASSPDRAYNSPLHF. The V call is TRBV19, the J call TRBJ1-6, with 8 bases identical to TRBD1. The CDR3 is 15 residues long. V was pared by 6 bases and J by 2 bases, with 3 bases of the junction left unmatched. Germline V lookup: CDR1 LNHDA, CDR2 SQIVND (reference sequence).

V usage is TRBV24-1 and J usage is TRBJ2-3; weak D call: TRBD1 (5 bases). Per the germline V gene, CDR1 is KGHDR and CDR2 is SFDVKD. V gave up 0 bases and J gave up 1 base, with 7 bases separating them. The CDR3 has 15 amino acids. CDR3 amino acids: CATSDLDRRTDTQYF. As DNA, the CDR3 is TGTGCCACCAGTGATTTGGACAGACGCACAGATACGCAGTATTTT.

This clone was counted only a few times. The CDR3 DNA reads as TGTGCCAGCAGCCAGGGGATAGGTGAAAAACTGTTTTTT. Translated, it gives CASSQGIGEKLFF. This chain links TRBV4-2 with TRBJ1-4; D gene unclear. This CDR3 region has 13 residues. With 3 bases removed from V and 7 bases from J, the gap between germline ends came to 9 bases. Per the germline V gene, CDR1 is LGHNA and CDR2 is YNFKEQ.

The chain has TRBV6-4 and TRBJ1-2, with TRBD1 matching 8 bases. The CDR3 covers 15 residues. Germline V lookup: CDR1 MRHNA, CDR2 SNTAGT. Germline trimming cut 3 bases from V and 7 bases from J; bases unmatched to any gene: 10. In nucleotides, the CDR3 is TGTGCCAGCAGTGAGGGGGGGCAGGGGGCGATTGGCTACACCTTC. Protein: CASSEGGQGAIGYTF.

This clone came up a few times. Other DNA sequences in the same sample also yield this CDR3. The V call is TRBV6-5, the J call TRBJ1-3; the D gene is possibly TRBD1 (6 bases). From germline, CDR1 is MNHEY and CDR2 SVGAGI. The ends were cut back, 0 bases at V and 3 bases at J, with 12 bases in the middle. The CDR3 runs 16 residues. CDR3 in amino acids: CASSYSRGRGGNTIYF. For the CDR3, the DNA is TGTGCCAGCAGTTACTCGAGGGGCAGGGGTGGAAACACCATATATTTT.

The chain joins TRBV5-1 to TRBJ2-7, with D unclear. CDR3 length: 15 residues. Germline values: CDR1 SGHRS, CDR2 YFSETQ. Trimming took off 0 bases at V and 0 bases at J, with 10 bases between the two ends. The CDR3 coding sequence is TGCGCCAGCAGCTTGGGGGCAACGGGCTCCTACGAGCAGTACTTC. The encoded protein is CASSLGATGSYEQYF.